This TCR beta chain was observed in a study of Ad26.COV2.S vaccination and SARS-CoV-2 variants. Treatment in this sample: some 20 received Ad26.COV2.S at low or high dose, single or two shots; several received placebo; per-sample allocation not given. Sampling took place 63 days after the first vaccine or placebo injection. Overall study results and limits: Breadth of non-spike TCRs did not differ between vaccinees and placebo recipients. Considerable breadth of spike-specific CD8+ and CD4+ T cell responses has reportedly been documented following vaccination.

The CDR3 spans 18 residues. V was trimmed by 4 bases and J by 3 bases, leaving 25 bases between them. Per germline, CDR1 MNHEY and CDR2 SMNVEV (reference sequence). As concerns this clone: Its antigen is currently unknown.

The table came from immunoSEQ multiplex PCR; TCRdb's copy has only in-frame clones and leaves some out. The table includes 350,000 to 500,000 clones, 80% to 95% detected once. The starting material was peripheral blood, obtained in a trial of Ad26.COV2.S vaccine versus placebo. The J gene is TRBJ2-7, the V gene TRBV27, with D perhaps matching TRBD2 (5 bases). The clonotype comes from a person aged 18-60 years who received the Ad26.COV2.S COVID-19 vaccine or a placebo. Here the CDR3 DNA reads TGTGCCAGCAGTTCCCTTCCCCCATCGGGCCCTCGGGGCTACGAGCAGTACTTC. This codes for CASSSLPPSGPRGYEQYF.